These 5 T cell receptor beta chains share one sample of origin, sequenced in a study of molecular identifiers for immune sequencing clone quantification. A single record per CDR3 protein comes from TCRdb applying MiXCR to the PCR reads. The sample records over 550,000 distinct CDR3 sequences, 25% being singletons. The specimen sequenced was naive CD8+ T cells from blood, with Jurkat cell RNA spiked in. Subset of the sample: FACS-sorted CD8+CD4-CCR7+CD45RA+ naive T cells. The receptor set was obtained from a human donor in good health. Some libraries in this study had Jurkat cell RNA spiked in.

This clonotype was seen repeatedly, ten times or more. The chain is built from TRBV7-6 and TRBJ2-3, with D perhaps assigned TRBD1 or TRBD2 (6 bases each). This CDR3 spans 12 amino acids. Germline V gene sequence: CDR1 SGHVS, CDR2 FNYEAQ. Trimming stripped 5 bases from V and 8 bases from J, with 11 bases between. CDR3 sequence: CASSEQGGTQYF. DNA for the CDR3: TGTGCCAGCAGCGAACAGGGAGGTACGCAGTATTTT.

In this sample, this clonotype turned up many times. V usage is TRBV7-9 and J usage is TRBJ1-4; maybe TRBD1 (6 bases). The CDR3 consists of 14 residues. Trimming removed 5 bases at V and 3 bases at J, with 10 bases between. Germline loops: CDR1 SEHNR, CDR2 FQNEAQ (reference sequence). CDR3: CASSRTVANEKLFF. The CDR3 nucleotides read TGTGCCAGCAGCCGGACAGTAGCTAATGAAAAACTGTTTTTT.

This clonotype was seen many times. The rearrangement uses TRBV3-1 and TRBJ2-6; no clear D gene. V lost 0 bases and J lost 2, with 8 bases in between. CDR1 is LGHDT and CDR2 is YNNKEL in the germline V gene (reference sequence). The CDR3 is made up of 16 amino acids. CDR3 in amino acids: CASSQDVVTGANVLTF. In nucleotides, the CDR3 is TGTGCCAGCAGCCAAGATGTGGTTACTGGGGCCAACGTCCTGACTTTC.

This clonotype was recorded a few times. The gene calls are TRBV6-5 and TRBJ2-7; D may be TRBD2 (5 bases). V shed 4 bases and J shed 0 bases, with 10 bases lying between them. CDR3 size: 14 residues. The germline CDR1 and CDR2 sequences are MNHEY and SVGAGI. The CDR3 loop is CASSWTAGSYEQYF. Here the CDR3 DNA reads TGTGCCAGCAGTTGGACGGCGGGCTCCTACGAGCAGTACTTC.

This clonotype was counted many times. The chain employs TRBV3-1 and TRBJ2-7; D unresolved. The CDR3 runs to 12 residues. The germline V and J ends were trimmed by 4 bases and 7 bases, with 11 bases remaining between them. CDR1 is LGHDT and CDR2 is YNNKEL in the germline V gene (reference sequence). For the CDR3, the DNA is TGTGCCAGCAGCCCCCTCCCACCTGAGCAGTACTTC. Its translation is CASSPLPPEQYF.